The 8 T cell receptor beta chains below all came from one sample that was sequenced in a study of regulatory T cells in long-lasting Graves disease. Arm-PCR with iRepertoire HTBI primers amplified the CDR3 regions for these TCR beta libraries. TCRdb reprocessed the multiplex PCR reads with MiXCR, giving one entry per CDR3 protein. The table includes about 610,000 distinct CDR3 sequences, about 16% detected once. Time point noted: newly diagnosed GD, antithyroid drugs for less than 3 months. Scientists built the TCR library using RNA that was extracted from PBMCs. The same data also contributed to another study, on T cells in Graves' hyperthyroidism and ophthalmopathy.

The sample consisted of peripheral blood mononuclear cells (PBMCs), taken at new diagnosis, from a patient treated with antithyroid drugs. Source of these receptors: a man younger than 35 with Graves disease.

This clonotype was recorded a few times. In DNA form, the CDR3 reads TGCAGTGCTACCTCCGGGGCTAGCGGTAACAATGAGCAGTTCTTC. This translates into CSATSGASGNNEQFF. V usage is TRBV20-1 and J usage is TRBJ2-1, with TRBD2 matching over 7 bases. The CDR3 extends over 15 amino acids. Germline V gene lookup returns CDR1 DFQATT and CDR2 SNEGSKA (reference sequence). The J segment lost 5 bases and the V segment lost 4 bases, leaving 11 bases of the junction unmatched.

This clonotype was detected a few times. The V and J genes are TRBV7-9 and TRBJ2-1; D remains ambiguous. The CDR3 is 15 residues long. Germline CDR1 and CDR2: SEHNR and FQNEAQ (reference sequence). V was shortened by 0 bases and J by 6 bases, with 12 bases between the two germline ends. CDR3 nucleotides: TGTGCCAGCAGCTTAGCTGAAGGGATGGTCAATGAGCAGTTCTTC. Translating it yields CASSLAEGMVNEQFF.

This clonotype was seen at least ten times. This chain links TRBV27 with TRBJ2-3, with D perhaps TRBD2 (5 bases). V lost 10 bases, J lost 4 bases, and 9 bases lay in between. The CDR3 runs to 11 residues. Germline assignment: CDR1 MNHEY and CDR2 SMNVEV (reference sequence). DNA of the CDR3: TGTGCCACCAAGAGGGCAGATACGCAGTATTTT. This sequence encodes CATKRADTQYF.

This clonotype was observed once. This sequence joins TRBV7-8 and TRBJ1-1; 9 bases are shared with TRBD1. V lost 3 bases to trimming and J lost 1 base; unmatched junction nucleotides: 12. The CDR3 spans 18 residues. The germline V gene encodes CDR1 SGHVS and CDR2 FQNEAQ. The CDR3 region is CASSFRPGTGRANTEAFF. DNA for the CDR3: TGTGCCAGCAGCTTTAGGCCCGGGACAGGGAGGGCGAACACTGAAGCTTTCTTT.

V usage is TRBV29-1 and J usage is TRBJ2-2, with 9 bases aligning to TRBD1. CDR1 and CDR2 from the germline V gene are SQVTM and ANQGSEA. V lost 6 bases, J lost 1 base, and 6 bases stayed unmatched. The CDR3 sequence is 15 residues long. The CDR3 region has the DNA TGCAGCGTCCAACAGGGGGCGGTGAACACCGGGGAGCTGTTTTTT. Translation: CSVQQGAVNTGELFF.

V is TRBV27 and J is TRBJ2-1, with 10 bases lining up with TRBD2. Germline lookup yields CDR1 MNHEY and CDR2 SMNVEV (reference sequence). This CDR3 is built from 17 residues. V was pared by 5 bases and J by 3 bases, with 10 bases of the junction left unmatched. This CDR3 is CASSPASGRIDYNEQFF. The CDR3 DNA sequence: TGTGCCAGCAGTCCGGCTAGCGGGAGAATCGACTACAATGAGCAGTTCTTC.

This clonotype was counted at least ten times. The CDR3 region is CASRRDGSNYGYTF. DNA for the CDR3: TGTGCCAGCAGACGGGACGGGTCTAACTATGGCTACACCTTC. The chain is built from TRBV6-1 and TRBJ1-2, with a weak D call TRBD1 (5 bases). Germline V CDR1 and CDR2: MNHNS, SASEGT. V lost 6 bases to trimming and J lost 0 bases, with 11 bases between them. The CDR3 spans 14 residues.

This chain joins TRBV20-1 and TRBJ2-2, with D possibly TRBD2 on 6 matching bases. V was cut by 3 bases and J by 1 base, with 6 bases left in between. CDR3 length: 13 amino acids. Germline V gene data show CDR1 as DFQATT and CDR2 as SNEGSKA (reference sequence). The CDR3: CSAREGNTGELFF. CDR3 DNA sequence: TGCAGTGCTAGGGAGGGGAACACCGGGGAGCTGTTTTTT.